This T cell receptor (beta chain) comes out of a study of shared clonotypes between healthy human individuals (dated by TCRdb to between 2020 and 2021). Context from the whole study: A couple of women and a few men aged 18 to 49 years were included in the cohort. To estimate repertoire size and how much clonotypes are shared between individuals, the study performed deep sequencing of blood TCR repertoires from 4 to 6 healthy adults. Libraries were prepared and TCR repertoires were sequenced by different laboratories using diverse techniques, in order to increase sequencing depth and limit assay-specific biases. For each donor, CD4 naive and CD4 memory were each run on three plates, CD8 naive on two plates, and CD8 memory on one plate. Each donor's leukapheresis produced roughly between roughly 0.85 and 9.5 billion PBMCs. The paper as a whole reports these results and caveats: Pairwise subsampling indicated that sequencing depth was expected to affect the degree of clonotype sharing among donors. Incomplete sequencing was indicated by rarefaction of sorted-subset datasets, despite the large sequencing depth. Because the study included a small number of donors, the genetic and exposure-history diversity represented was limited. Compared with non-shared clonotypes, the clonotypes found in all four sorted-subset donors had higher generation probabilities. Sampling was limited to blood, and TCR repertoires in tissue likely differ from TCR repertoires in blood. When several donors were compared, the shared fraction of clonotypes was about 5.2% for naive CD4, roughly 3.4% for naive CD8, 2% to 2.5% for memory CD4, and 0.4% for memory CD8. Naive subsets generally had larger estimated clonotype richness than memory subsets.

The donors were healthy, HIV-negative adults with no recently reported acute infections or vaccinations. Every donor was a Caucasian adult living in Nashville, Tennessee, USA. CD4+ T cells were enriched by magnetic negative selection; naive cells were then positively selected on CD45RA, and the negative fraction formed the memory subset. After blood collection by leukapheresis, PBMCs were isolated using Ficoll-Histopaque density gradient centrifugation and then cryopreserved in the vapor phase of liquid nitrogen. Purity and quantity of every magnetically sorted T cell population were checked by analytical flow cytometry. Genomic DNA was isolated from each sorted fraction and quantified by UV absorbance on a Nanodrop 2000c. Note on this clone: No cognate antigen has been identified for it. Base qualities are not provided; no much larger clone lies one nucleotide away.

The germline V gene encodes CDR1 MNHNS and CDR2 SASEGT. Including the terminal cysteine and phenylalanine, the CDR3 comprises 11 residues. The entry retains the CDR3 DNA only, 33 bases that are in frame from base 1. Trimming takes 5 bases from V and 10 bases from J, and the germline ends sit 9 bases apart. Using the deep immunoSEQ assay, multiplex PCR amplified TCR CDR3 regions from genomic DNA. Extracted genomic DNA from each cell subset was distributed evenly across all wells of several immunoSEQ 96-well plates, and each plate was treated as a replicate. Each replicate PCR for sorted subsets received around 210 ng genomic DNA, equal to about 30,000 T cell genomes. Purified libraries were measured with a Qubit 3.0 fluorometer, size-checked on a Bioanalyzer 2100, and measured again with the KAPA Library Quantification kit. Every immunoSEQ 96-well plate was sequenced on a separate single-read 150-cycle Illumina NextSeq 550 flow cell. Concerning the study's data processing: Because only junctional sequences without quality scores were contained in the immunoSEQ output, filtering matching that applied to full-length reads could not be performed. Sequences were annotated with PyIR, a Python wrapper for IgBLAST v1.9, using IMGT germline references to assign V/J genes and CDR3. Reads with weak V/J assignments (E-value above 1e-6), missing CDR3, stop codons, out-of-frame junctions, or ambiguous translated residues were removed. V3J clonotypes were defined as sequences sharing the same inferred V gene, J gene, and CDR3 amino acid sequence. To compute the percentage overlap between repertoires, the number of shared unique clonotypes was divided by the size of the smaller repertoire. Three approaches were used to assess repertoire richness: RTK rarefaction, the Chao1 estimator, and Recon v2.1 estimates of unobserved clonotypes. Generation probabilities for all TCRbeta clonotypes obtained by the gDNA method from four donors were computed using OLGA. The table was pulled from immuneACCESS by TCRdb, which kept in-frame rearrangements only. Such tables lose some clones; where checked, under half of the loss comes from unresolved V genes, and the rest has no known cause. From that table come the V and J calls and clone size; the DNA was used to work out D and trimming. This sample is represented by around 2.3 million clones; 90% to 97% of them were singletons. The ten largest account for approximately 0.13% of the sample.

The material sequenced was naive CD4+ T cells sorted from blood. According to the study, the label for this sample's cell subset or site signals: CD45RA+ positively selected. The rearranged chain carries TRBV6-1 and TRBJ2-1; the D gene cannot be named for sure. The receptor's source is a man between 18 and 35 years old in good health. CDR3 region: CASSPYGEQFF. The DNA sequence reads TGTGCCAGCAGTCCCTACGGGGAGCAGTTCTTC.